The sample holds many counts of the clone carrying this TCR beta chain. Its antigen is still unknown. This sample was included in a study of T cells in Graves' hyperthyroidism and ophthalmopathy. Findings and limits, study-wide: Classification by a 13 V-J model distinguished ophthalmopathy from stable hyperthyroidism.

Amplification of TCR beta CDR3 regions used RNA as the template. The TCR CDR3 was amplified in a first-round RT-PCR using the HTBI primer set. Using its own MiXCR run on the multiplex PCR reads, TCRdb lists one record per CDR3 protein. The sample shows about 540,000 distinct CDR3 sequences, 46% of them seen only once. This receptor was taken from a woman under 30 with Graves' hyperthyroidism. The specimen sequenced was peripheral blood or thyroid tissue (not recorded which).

CDR3 nucleotide sequence: TGTGCCAGCACGCGGACAGGGGGAATGAACACTGAAGCTTTCTTT. Its protein product is CASTRTGGMNTEAFF. The V call is TRBV6-6, the J call TRBJ1-1; 10 positions agree with TRBD1. The CDR3 length is 15 residues. The junction had 5 bases not matched to a gene; V was cut back by 7 bases and J by 0 bases. Germline values: CDR1 MNHNY, CDR2 SVGAGI (reference sequence).